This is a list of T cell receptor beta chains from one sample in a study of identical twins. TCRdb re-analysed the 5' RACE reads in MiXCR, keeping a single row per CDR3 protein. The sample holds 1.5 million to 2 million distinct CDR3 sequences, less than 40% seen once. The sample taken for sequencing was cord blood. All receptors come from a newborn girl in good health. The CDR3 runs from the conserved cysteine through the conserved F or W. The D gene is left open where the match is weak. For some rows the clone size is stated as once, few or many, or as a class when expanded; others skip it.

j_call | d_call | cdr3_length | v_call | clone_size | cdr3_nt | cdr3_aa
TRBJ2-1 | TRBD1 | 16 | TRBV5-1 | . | TGCGCCAGCAGCCCAGATCGGGGACAGGGTAACAATGAGCAGTTCTTC | CASSPDRGQGNNEQFF
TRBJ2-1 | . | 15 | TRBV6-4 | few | TGTGCCAGCAGTGCCCTCACGGGCCGAAACAATGAGCAGTTCTTC | CASSALTGRNNEQFF
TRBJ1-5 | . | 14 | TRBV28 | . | TGTGCCAGCAGTCTCAAGCGGGGGGGTCAGCCCCAGCATTTT | CASSLKRGGQPQHF
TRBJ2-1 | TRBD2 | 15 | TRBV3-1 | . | TGTGCCAGCAGCGCCGCGGCGGGGGGGTACAATGAGCAGTTCTTC | CASSAAAGGYNEQFF
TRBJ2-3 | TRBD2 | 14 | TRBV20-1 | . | TGCAGTGCTCCGACTAGCGGGGGGACAGATACGCAGTATTTT | CSAPTSGGTDTQYF
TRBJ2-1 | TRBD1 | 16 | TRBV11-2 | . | TGTGCCAGCAGCTTAGCTGGGACAGGGGCCTTCAATGAGCAGTTCTTC | CASSLAGTGAFNEQFF
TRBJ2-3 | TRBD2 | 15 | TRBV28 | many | TGTGCCAGCAGTATACCGGGACTAGCGGGAGATACGCAGTATTTT | CASSIPGLAGDTQYF
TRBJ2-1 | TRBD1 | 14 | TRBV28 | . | TGTGCCAGCAGGGGACAGGAACTCAACAATGAGCAGTTCTTC | CASRGQELNNEQFF
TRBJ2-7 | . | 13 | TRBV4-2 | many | TGTGCCAGCAGCCCATCAATCACTTACGAGCAGTACTTC | CASSPSITYEQYF
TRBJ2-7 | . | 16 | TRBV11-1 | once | TGTGCCAGCAGCTTACGCCTCGGGAGCTCCTACAATGAGCAGTACTTC | CASSLRLGSSYNEQYF
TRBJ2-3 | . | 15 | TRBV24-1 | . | TGTGCCACCAACGGGGGGCTAGTGATTTTCGATACGCAGTATTTT | CATNGGLVIFDTQYF
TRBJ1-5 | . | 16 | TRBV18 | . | TGTGCCAGCTCACCCACTTCGGGGCTCATCAATCAGCCCCAGCATTTT | CASSPTSGLINQPQHF
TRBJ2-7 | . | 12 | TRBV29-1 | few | TGCAGCATTACCTCGACTACCTACGAGCAGTACTTC | CSITSTTYEQYF
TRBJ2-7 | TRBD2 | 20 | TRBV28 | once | TGTGCCAGCAGTTTCGGGGGATACTATTTCACTAGCGGGACCTCCTGCGAGCAGTACTTC | CASSFGGYYFTSGTSCEQYF
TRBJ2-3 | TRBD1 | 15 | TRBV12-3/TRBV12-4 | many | TGTGCCAGCAGTTTATGGGACAGCCTCACAGATACGCAGTATTTT | CASSLWDSLTDTQYF
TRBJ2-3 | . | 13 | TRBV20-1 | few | TGCAGTGCTACCTTCCCGAGCACAGATACGCAGTATTTT | CSATFPSTDTQYF
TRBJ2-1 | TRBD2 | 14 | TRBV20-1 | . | TGCAGTGCTGAAAGCGGGGGCCACAACAATGAGCAGTTCTTC | CSAESGGHNNEQFF
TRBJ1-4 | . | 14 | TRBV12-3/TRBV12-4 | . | TGTGCCAGCAGAGCAAGGGGTGCCAATGAAAAACTGTTTTTT | CASRARGANEKLFF
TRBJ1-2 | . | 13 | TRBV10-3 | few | TGTGCCATCAGTGAGAAGGACAACTATGGCTACACCTTC | CAISEKDNYGYTF
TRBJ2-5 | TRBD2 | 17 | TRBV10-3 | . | TGTGCCATCAGGCTTCACGGTTCTAGCGGGGGGGCCAATGAGCAGTACTTC | CAIRLHGSSGGANEQYF
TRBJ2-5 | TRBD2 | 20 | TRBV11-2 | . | TGTGCCAGCAGCTCCAGGGGGCCCGGACTAGCGGGAGGGTACCACAATGAGCAGTACTTC | CASSSRGPGLAGGYHNEQYF
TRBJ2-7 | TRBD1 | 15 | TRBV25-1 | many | TGTGCCAGCAGTGCCCTGACAGGGGGCATAATCGAGCAGTACTTC | CASSALTGGIIEQYF
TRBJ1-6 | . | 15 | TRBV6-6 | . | TGTGCCAGCAGACCTAACAGGGATGTTCAGACACCCCTCCACTTT | CASRPNRDVQTPLHF
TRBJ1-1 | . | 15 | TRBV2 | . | TGTGCCAGCAGGCCGGACCATACAACGCACACTGAAGCTTTCTTT | CASRPDHTTHTEAFF
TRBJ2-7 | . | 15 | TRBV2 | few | TGTGCCAGCACCCCCACAGGAGCCTCCACCTACGAGCAGTACTTC | CASTPTGASTYEQYF
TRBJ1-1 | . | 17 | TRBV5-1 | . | TGCGCCAGCAGCCCGCTACCGGGTTCCCACAGGAACACTGAAGCTTTCTTT | CASSPLPGSHRNTEAFF
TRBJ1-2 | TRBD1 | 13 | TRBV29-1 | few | TGCAGCGTGGCAGGGGGATGGGACTATGGCTACACCTTC | CSVAGGWDYGYTF
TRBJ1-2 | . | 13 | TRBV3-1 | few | TGTGCCAGCAGCCAAGTGCTGTCCTATGGCTACACCTTC | CASSQVLSYGYTF
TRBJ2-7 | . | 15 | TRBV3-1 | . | TGTGCCAGCAGCCAAGATCGTGCTGAGTCCTACGAGCAGTACTTC | CASSQDRAESYEQYF
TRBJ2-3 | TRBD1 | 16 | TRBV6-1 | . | TGTGCCAGCAGTAAAGTCGGGACAGGGGCGGGAGATACGCAGTATTTT | CASSKVGTGAGDTQYF
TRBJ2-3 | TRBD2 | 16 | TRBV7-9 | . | TGTGCCAGCAGCCCGCGAGGACTAGCGGGGACAGATACGCAGTATTTT | CASSPRGLAGTDTQYF
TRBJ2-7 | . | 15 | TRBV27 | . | TGTGCCAGCCGCCCAGGGGCTAGCGCATCATACGAGCAGTACTTC | CASRPGASASYEQYF
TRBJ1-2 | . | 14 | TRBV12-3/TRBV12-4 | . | TGTGCCAGCAGTTTCAGACAGTTGTCCTATGGCTACACCTTC | CASSFRQLSYGYTF
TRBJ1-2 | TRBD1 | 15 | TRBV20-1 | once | TGCAGTGCTAGATCATGGACAGGGGTGGACTATGGCTACACCTTC | CSARSWTGVDYGYTF
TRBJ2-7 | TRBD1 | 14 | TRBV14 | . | TGTGCCAGCAGACGAGGACAGGGCCGGTACGAGCAGTACTTC | CASRRGQGRYEQYF
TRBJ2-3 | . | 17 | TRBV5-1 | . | TGCGCCAGCAGCTTGGGGAGCGCGGGTCCAAGCACAGATACGCAGTATTTT | CASSLGSAGPSTDTQYF
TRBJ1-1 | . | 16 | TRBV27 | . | TGTGCCAGCAGTCCTCCACAGGGACGGTATGGGACTGAAGCTTTCTTT | CASSPPQGRYGTEAFF
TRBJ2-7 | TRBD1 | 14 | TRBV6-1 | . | TGTGCCAGCAGTGAGACAGGGGGCTATTTCGAGCAGTACTTC | CASSETGGYFEQYF
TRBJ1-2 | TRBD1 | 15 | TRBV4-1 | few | TGCGCCAGCAGCCAAGATAAGGGGGCGATCTATGGCTACACCTTC | CASSQDKGAIYGYTF
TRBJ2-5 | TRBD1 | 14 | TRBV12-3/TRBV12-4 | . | TGTGCCAGCAGGCCCACAGGGGGCCAAGAGACCCAGTACTTC | CASRPTGGQETQYF
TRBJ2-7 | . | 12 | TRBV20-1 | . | TGCAGTGCTAGTTCTAGCTGGGACGAGCAGTACTTC | CSASSSWDEQYF
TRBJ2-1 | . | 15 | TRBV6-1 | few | TGTGCCAGCAATAGCAGGGCCTCCCCCTACAATGAGCAGTTCTTC | CASNSRASPYNEQFF
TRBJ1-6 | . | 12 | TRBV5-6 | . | TGTGCCAGCCAAGCGTCAAATTCACCCCTCCACTTT | CASQASNSPLHF
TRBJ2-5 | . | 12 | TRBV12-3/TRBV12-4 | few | TGTGCCAGCAAAAAGTACCAAGAGACCCAGTACTTC | CASKKYQETQYF
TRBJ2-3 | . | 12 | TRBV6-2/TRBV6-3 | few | TGTGCCAGCAGTTACCAGGCAGATACGCAGTATTTT | CASSYQADTQYF
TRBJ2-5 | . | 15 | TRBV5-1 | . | TGCGCCAGCAGCCCGCCCCATGGGACCCAAGAGACCCAGTACTTC | CASSPPHGTQETQYF
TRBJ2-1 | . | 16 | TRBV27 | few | TGTGCCAGCCATACTCCCGGGGCCCCTGGGGGTAATGAGCAGTTCTTC | CASHTPGAPGGNEQFF
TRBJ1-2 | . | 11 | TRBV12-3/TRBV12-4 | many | TGTGCCAGCAGTTTCCAGTATGGCTACACCTTC | CASSFQYGYTF
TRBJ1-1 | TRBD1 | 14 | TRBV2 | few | TGTGCCAGCAGCGAGGGGGCGCGGAACACTGAAGCTTTCTTT | CASSEGARNTEAFF